One sample yielded the 17 T cell receptor beta chains listed below, sequenced in a study of T cells in Graves' hyperthyroidism and ophthalmopathy. TCR beta CDR3 region amplification was performed from RNA transcripts. Using the HTBI primer set, a first-round RT-PCR was run on the TCR CDR3. TCRdb re-analysed the multiplex PCR reads in MiXCR, keeping a single row per CDR3 protein. Altogether 600,000 to 800,000 distinct CDR3 sequences are present, around a third being singletons, with the ten largest covering around 30%. The sample taken for sequencing was blood. These receptors were collected from a woman aged 40 to 50 with Graves' hyperthyroidism.

This clonotype showed up just a few times. The chain uses TRBV7-2 and TRBJ2-7, with D perhaps TRBD1 or TRBD2 (5 bases each). Per germline, CDR1 SGHTA and CDR2 FQGNSA. The CDR3 is 15 amino acids. The V gene lost 5 bases and the J gene lost 3 bases, with 17 bases spanning the gap. The CDR3 coding sequence is TGTGCCAGCAGCGACCAACCGGGACGTAGCTACGAGCAGTACTTC. It translates to CASSDQPGRSYEQYF.

With respect to this clonotype: A junction end diverges from the germline sequence, so it may reflect a read error. The rearrangement joins TRBV7-2 to TRBJ2-7; 7 bases fit TRBD2. The CDR3 sequence is 14 residues long. CDR1 and CDR2 (germline): SGHTA, FQGNSA. CDR3: CASSSGMGSYERYF. The CDR3 bases are TGCGCCAGCTCAAGCGGGATGGGGTCCTACGAGCGGTACTTC.

At least ten counts were recorded for this clonotype. The V gene is TRBV24-1, the J gene TRBJ2-7; D might be TRBD1 (8 bases). Looked up from germline, CDR1 is KGHDR and CDR2 is SFDVKD. V dropped 3 bases and J dropped 5 bases, with 19 bases sitting between them. This CDR3 spans 16 amino acids. CDR3 DNA sequence: TGTGCCACCAGTGATCCCGGACAGGGCCGGGGGGACGAGCAGTACTTC. Protein product: CATSDPGQGRGDEQYF.

Notes on this clonotype: Since a much larger clone is just one base distant, this may be a read error. The V call is TRBV19, the J call TRBJ1-4; no firm D call. This CDR3 comprises 14 residues. The V end lost 3 bases, the J end lost 0 bases, and 5 bases lay between the germline ends. Germline V gene sequence: CDR1 LNHDA, CDR2 SQIVND (reference sequence). CDR3 region: CASSMGATNEKLFF. Written as DNA, the CDR3 is TGTGCCAGTAGTATGGGAGCAACTAATGAAAAACTGTTTTTT. The full variable domain, its missing parts supplied by reference TRBV19 and TRBJ1-4, is DGGITQSPKYLFRKEGQNVTLSCEQNLNHDAMYWYRQDPGQGLRLIYYSQIVNDFQKGDIAEGYSVSREKKESFPLTVTSAQKNPTAFYLCASSMGATNEKLFFGSGTQLSVL.

This clonotype appeared a few times. The gene calls are TRBV9 and TRBJ1-1; no definite D call. Germline V gene lookup returns CDR1 SGDLS and CDR2 YYNGEE. V was clipped by 5 bases and J by 0 bases, with 11 bases between them. CDR3 length equals 14 residues. This CDR3 is CASSPLGMNTEAFF. DNA for the CDR3: TGTGCCAGCAGTCCGTTGGGCATGAACACTGAAGCTTTCTTT.

This clonotype has only a few counts. V gene TRBV7-9 combines with J gene TRBJ1-5; no clear D gene. From germline, CDR1 is SEHNR and CDR2 FQNEAQ (reference sequence). V shed 4 bases and J shed 5 bases, with 9 bases lying between them. The CDR3 runs to 13 residues. The CDR3: CASSSTMDQPQHF. For the CDR3, the DNA is TGTGCCAGCAGCTCAACAATGGATCAGCCCCAGCATTTT.

Of note for this clonotype: One base away lies a much larger clone, so this may be a sequencing read error. The chain has TRBV20-1 and TRBJ1-5; D not resolved. Germline lookup yields CDR1 DFQATT and CDR2 SNEGSKA (reference sequence). This CDR3 has 15 residues. The CDR3 nucleotides are TGCAGTGCTGGAGATCCGTACAGCAGCAATCAGCCCCAGCATTTT. Translated: CSAGDPYSSNQPQHF.

This clonotype has at least ten counts. The V and J genes are TRBV6-5 and TRBJ1-6, with D unclear. Germline assignment: CDR1 MNHEY and CDR2 SVGAGI. Deletions cut 5 bases from V and 7 bases from J, with 12 bases between. CDR3 length equals 14 residues. CDR3 DNA sequence: TGTGCCAGCAGTGTCCAGGTCGAAAATTCACCCCTCCACTTT. Translated, it gives CASSVQVENSPLHF.

This clonotype was picked up many times. The gene calls are TRBV9 and TRBJ1-2, with TRBD1 identical over 11 bases. From germline, CDR1 is SGDLS and CDR2 YYNGEE. J lost 4 bases, V lost 0 bases, and 5 bases had no gene match. The length of the CDR3 is 16 residues. CDR3 nucleotides: TGTGCCAGCAGCGTAGGAAGGACAGGGGGCGCCTATGGCTACACCTTC. Translation: CASSVGRTGGAYGYTF.

This clonotype was counted ten times or more. J is TRBJ1-2 and V is TRBV7-9; 7 bases match TRBD1. The CDR3 has 15 amino acids. Germline V gives CDR1 SEHNR, CDR2 FQNEAQ (reference sequence). With 3 bases clipped from V and 6 bases from J, the junction kept 10 bases outside the gene matches. The CDR3 DNA sequence: TGTGCCAGCAGCTTCGCTACAGGGGATTTGGATGGCTACACCTTC. Its protein product is CASSFATGDLDGYTF.

Of note for this clonotype: A read error may explain this, as a much larger clone is one base away. The J gene is TRBJ1-2, the V gene TRBV7-8; the D is unclear. This CDR3 region has 12 residues. Germline V gives CDR1 SGHVS, CDR2 FQNEAQ. V lost 5 bases, J lost 8 bases, and 12 bases lay in between. The CDR3, as DNA: TGTGCCAGCAGCCCCCTCGGTGGAGGCTACACCTTC. This gives the protein CASSPLGGGYTF.

This chain uses TRBV10-3 with TRBJ2-7; TRBD2 aligns across 7 bases. Unmatched junction bases numbered 9, after V lost 3 bases and J lost 4 bases. Germline CDR1 ENHRY, CDR2 SYGVKD. This CDR3 spans 15 amino acids. CDR3 nucleotide sequence: TGTGCCATCAGTGACGAAGGCGGGGGTCCATACGAGCAGTACTTC. It encodes CAISDEGGGPYEQYF.

The gene calls are TRBV19 and TRBJ1-1; TRBD1 is a possible D gene (5 bases). The CDR3 is made up of 17 amino acids. CDR1 and CDR2 (germline): LNHDA, SQIVND (reference sequence). The ends were cut back, 1 base at V and 2 bases at J, with 17 bases in the middle. The CDR3 here is CASSIGPGGRGNTEAFF. In nucleotides, the CDR3 is TGTGCCAGTAGTATAGGCCCTGGGGGAAGGGGCAACACTGAAGCTTTCTTT.

Notes on this clonotype: Because the CDR3 is missing its conserved closing phenylalanine or tryptophan, this is likely a read error. The chain links TRBV4-1 to TRBJ2-7; D is ambiguous. Germline CDR1 and CDR2: MGHRA and YSYEKL. This CDR3 is 12 amino acids long. V lost 0 bases and J 9 bases, leaving 9 bases between the germline ends. The CDR3 region has the DNA TGCGCCAGCAGCCAAGAAGGTGGTGTGCAGTACCTC. Translating gives CASSQEGGVQYL.

V gene TRBV28 combines with J gene TRBJ2-7; a possible D gene is TRBD1 (7 bases). CDR1 and CDR2 (germline): MDHEN, SYDVKM. The V end lost 3 bases, the J end lost 5 bases, and 17 bases lay between the germline ends. This CDR3 has 15 residues. The CDR3 loop is CASSFKRARGDEQYF. The CDR3, as DNA: TGTGCCAGCAGTTTTAAGCGGGCCAGGGGGGACGAGCAGTACTTC.

This clonotype came up once. This rearrangement joins TRBV7-2 to TRBJ2-3; D might be TRBD2 (6 bases). Germline lookup yields CDR1 SGHTA and CDR2 FQGNSA. V lost 5 bases to trimming and J lost 4 bases, with 19 bases between them. The CDR3 extends over 16 amino acids. The CDR3 DNA sequence: TGTGCCAGCAGCACGGGGAGGCGGGGTTCTTCAGATACGCAGTATTTT. It yields the protein CASSTGRRGSSDTQYF.

This clonotype was recorded a few times. The rearrangement uses TRBV20-1 and TRBJ2-7, with 9 nucleotides matching TRBD2. Germline assignment: CDR1 DFQATT and CDR2 SNEGSKA (reference sequence). Trimming cost V 1 base and J 2 bases; bases outside gene matches: 3. The CDR3 has 14 amino acids. CDR3: CSARGLAGPYEQYF. Written as DNA, the CDR3 is TGCAGTGCTAGAGGTCTAGCGGGGCCCTACGAGCAGTACTTC.